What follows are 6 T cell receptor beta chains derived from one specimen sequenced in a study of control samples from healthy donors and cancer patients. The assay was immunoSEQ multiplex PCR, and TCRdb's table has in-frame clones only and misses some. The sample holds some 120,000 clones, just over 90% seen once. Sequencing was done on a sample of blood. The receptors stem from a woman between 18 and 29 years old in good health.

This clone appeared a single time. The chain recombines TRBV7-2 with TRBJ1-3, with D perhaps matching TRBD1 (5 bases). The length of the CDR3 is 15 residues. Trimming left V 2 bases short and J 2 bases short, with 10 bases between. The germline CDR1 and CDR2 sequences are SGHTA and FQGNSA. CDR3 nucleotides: TGTGCCAGCAGCTTAAGGGGCAGGCCTGGAAACACCATATATTTT. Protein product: CASSLRGRPGNTIYF.

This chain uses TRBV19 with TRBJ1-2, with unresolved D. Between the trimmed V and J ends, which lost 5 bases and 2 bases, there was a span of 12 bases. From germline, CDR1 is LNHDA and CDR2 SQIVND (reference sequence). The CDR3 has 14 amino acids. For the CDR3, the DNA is TGTGCCAGTAGTCTCCCATCGAGGAACTATGGCTACACCTTC. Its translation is CASSLPSRNYGYTF.

DNA of the CDR3: TGTGCCACCAGTGACGGGGGGGAGGCCTACGAGCAGTACTTC. It encodes CATSDGGEAYEQYF. The chain carries TRBV24-1 and TRBJ2-7; 8 bases fit TRBD2. With 4 bases clipped from V and 2 bases from J, the junction kept 3 bases outside the gene matches. Germline V gene lookup returns CDR1 KGHDR and CDR2 SFDVKD. This CDR3 contains 14 residues.

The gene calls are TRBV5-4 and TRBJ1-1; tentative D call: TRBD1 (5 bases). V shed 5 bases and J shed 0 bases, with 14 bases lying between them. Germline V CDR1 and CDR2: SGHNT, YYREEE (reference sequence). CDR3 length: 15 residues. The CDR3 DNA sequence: TGTGCCAGCAGTATGTCCAGGGAAATGAACACTGAAGCTTTCTTT. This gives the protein CASSMSREMNTEAFF.

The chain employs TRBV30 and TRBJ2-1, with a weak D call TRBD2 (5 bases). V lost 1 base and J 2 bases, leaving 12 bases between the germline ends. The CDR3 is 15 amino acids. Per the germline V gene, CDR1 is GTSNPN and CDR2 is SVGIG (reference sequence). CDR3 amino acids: CAWSAGSGTYNEQFF. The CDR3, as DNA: TGTGCCTGGAGTGCGGGGTCTGGGACCTACAATGAGCAGTTCTTC.

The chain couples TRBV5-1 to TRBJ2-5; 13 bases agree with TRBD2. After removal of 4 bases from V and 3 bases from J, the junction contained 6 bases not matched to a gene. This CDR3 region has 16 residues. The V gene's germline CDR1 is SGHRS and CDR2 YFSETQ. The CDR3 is CASSNVGLAGEETQYF. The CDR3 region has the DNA TGCGCCAGCAGCAACGTAGGACTAGCGGGAGAAGAGACCCAGTACTTC. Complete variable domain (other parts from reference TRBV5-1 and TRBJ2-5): KAGVTQTPRYLIKTRGQQVTLSCSPISGHRSVSWYQQTPGQGLQFLFEYFSETQRNKGNFPGRFSGRQFSNSRSEMNVSTLELGDSALYLCASSNVGLAGEETQYFGPGTRLLVL.